This T cell receptor (beta chain) is drawn from a study of cytomegalovirus exposure and HLA in healthy donors (dated by TCRdb to the late 2010s). Notes on the research overall: According to a later analysis, the roughly 120 validation repertoires were produced on the same platform as the 600 to 850 repertoires of the first cohort. The aim of the study was to test whether cataloging public T cell receptors could identify signatures of past pathogen exposure. A separate validation cohort of roughly 130 different subjects was used in addition to the roughly 670-subject first cohort. The study combined high-throughput TCR immunosequencing, statistical association of individual TCRs with disease status, and machine learning to predict cytomegalovirus infection status.

What the research found in general, with its limitations: A later analysis lacked HLA typing for the validation cohort, so it scored co-occurrence in that cohort across all 110 or so repertoires. In the study, some 180 TCR beta chains were listed as associated with cytomegalovirus. In both the original and validation cohorts, the classifier was reported to diagnose cytomegalovirus status with high specificity and sensitivity. Across donors, most TCR sequences were observed very rarely, whereas some public TCRs were present in many individuals. Subsequent analysis determined that TCRs grouped into clusters in the first cohort also showed a tendency toward co-occurrence across the 120 validation repertoires, and about 93% of cluster scores exceeded 0. According to the authors, the approach could potentially be generalized to other disease states and immunological phenotypes. Three of the identified cytomegalovirus-associated TCR beta chains were confirmed in vitro to be specific for cytomegalovirus antigens.

The donors belonged to the validation cohort of over a hundred subjects, which was separate from the roughly 670-subject first cohort. In its sample, this clone was seen a few times. Its antigen specificity is not known. No much larger clone is present one base from it, and per-base qualities are unavailable. To prepare the library, the immunoSEQ multiplex PCR assay was applied. As for how the authors treated the data: A statistical classification framework was developed to diagnose cytomegalovirus status using the catalog of TCR beta chain sequences. In its TCRdb copy, this immuneACCESS table keeps in-frame sequences only and misses some clones. Where compared with another copy, unresolved V genes explain less than half of these, and the others have no known cause. V and J calls and clone size follow that table, whereas D and trimming were derived from the DNA. In all, the sample holds fewer than 130,000 clones, and about nine tenths of those were seen once. Clones ranked in the top ten supply over 1.5% of the sample.

Sequenced: PBMCs. The clonotype originates from a woman aged 18-29 years in good health and CMV-seronegative.

The CDR3: CAWSYRDSTYGYTF. The nucleotide sequence is TGTGCCTGGAGTTACCGGGACAGCACCTATGGCTACACCTTC. In this chain, TRBV30 is recombined with TRBJ1-2; the junction holds 7 bases that match TRBD1. CDR1 and CDR2, per the germline V gene (reference sequence), are GTSNPN and SVGIG. Trimming accounts for 2 bases at V and 4 bases at J, while the number of junction bases matched to no gene is 7. CDR3 length: 14 amino acids, cysteine to phenylalanine. Only the CDR3 DNA is retained, 42 bases long and in frame from the first base.